The entry that follows covers one T cell receptor beta chain sequence. These data come from a study of blood T cell repertoires in COVID-19. Germline lookup yields CDR1 MNHEY and CDR2 SVGAGI. Losses at the gene ends were 4 bases for V and 8 bases for J; bases not matched to a gene: 10. The CDR3 runs 14 residues. Clones were sequenced by immunoSEQ multiplex PCR, and TCRdb holds only the in-frame ones, with some missing. The table has around 250,000 clones, roughly 90% seen once. The TCR sequence derives from a human donor in a cohort sampled during active COVID-19. The sequenced sample consisted of peripheral blood. V and J are TRBV6-5 and TRBJ1-2; 7 bases fit TRBD1. CDR3: CASSSSQGVRGYTF. In DNA, the CDR3 is TGTGCCAGCAGTTCTTCCCAGGGGGTAAGAGGCTACACCTTC.